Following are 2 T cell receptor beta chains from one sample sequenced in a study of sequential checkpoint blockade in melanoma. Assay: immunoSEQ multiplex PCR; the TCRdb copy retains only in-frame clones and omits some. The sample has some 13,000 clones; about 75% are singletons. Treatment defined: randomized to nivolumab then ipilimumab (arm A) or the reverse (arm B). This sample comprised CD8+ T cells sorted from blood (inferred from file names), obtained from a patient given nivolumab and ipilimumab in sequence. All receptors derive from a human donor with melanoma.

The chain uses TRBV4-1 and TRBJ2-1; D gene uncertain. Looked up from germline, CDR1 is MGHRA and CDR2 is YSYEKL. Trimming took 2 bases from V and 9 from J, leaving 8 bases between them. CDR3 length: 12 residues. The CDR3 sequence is CASSQPSIEQFF. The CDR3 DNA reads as TGCGCCAGCAGCCAACCCAGTATTGAGCAGTTCTTC.

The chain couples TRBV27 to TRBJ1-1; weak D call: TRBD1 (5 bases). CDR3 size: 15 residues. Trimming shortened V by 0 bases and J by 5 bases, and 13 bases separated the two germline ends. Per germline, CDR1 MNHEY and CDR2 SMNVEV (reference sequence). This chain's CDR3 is CASSLSPGVRTEAFF. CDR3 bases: TGTGCCAGCAGTTTATCTCCGGGGGTTCGGACTGAAGCTTTCTTT.